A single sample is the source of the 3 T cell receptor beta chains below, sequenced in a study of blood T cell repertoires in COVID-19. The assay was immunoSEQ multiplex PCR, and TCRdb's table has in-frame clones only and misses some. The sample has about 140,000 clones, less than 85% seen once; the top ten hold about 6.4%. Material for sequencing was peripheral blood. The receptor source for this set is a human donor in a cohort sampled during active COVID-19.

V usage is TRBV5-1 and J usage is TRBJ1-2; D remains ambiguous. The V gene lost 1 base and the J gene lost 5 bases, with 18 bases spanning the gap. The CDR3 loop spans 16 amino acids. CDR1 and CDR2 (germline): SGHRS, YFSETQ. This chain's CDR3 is CASSLREGRTPYGYTF. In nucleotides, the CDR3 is TGCGCCAGCAGCTTGAGAGAGGGCAGAACCCCGTATGGCTACACCTTC.

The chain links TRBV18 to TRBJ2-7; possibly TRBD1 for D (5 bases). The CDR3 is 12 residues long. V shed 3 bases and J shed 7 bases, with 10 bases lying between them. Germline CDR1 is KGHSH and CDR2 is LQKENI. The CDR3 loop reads CASSPQGEEQYF. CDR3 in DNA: TGTGCCAGCTCACCTCAGGGTGAGGAGCAGTACTTC. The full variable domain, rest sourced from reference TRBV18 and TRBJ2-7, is NAGVMQNPRHLVRRRGQEARLRCSPMKGHSHVYWYRQLPEEGLKFMVYLQKENIIDESGMPKERFSAEFPKEGPSILRIQQVVRGDSAAYFCASSPQGEEQYFGPGTRLTVT.

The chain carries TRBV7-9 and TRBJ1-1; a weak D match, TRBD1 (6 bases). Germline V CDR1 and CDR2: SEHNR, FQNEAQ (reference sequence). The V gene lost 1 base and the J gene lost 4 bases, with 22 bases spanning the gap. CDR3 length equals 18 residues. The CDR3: CASSLDGIRGAQGTEAFF. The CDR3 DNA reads TGTGCCAGCAGCTTAGACGGGATCCGGGGGGCTCAGGGCACTGAAGCTTTCTTT.